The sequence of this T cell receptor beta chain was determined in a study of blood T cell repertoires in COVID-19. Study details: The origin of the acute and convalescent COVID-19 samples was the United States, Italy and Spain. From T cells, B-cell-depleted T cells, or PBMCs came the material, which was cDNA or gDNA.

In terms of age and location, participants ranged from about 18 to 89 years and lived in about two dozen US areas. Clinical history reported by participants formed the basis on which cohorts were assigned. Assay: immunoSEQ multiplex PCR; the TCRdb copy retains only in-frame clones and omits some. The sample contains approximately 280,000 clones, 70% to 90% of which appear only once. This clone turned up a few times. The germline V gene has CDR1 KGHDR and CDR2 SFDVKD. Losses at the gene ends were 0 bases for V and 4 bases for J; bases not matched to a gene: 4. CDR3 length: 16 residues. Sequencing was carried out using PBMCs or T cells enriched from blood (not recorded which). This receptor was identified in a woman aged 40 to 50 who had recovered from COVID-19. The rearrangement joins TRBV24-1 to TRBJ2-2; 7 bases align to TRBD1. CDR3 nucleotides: TGTGCCACCAGTGATTTGGACAGGGCGTCCACCGGGGAGCTGTTTTTT. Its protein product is CATSDLDRASTGELFF.